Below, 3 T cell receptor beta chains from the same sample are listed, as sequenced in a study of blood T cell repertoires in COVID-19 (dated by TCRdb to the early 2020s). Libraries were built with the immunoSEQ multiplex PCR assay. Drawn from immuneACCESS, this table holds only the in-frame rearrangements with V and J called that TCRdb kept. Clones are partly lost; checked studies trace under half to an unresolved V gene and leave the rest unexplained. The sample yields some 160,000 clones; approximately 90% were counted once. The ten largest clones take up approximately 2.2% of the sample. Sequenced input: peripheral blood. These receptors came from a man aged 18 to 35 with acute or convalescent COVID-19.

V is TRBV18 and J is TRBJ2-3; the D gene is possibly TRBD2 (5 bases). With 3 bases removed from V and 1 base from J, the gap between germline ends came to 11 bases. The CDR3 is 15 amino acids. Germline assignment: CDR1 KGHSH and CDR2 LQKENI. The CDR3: CASSPLAGGTDTQYF. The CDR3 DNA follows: TGTGCCAGCTCACCGCTAGCAGGTGGCACAGATACGCAGTATTTT.

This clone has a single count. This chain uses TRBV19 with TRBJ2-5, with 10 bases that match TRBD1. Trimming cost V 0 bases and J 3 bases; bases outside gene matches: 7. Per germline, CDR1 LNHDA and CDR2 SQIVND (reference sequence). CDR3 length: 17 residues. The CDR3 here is CASSIDSRGTGEETQYF. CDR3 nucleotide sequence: TGTGCCAGTAGTATAGATTCTAGAGGGACAGGGGAAGAGACCCAGTACTTC.

CDR3 region: CASSQLDRVNTEAFF. CDR3 nucleotides: TGTGCCAGCAGCCAATTAGACAGGGTGAACACTGAAGCTTTCTTT. This chain connects TRBV3-1 (or the pseudogene TRBV3-2) to TRBJ1-1, with 7 bases fitting TRBD1. There are 15 residues in the CDR3. Germline V CDR1 and CDR2: LGHDT, YNNKEL (reference sequence). The J segment lost 0 bases and the V segment lost 2 bases, leaving 3 bases of the junction unmatched.